Here is one T cell receptor beta chain with its context. This clone's antigen is unknown. No much larger clone is present one base from it, and per-base qualities are unavailable. The data stem from a study of CD8 T cells in ankylosing spondylitis (dated by TCRdb to about 2017). As for the study more broadly: T cell receptor beta repertoires were profiled in healthy donors and ankylosing spondylitis patients so that disease-linked TCR variants could be found. In total, the full study cohort was made up of some 100 healthy donors and 20 to 25 ankylosing spondylitis patients. Peripheral blood was sampled, and synovial fluid was also collected from ankylosing spondylitis patients. On the study overall, not on this receptor specifically: The disease-linked clones were reported as significantly enriched in matched synovial fluid samples from ankylosing spondylitis patients. Some motif variants had previously been reported in the synovial fluid and blood of reactive arthritis patients, which suggests shared mechanisms of disease initiation. Blood from ankylosing spondylitis patients appeared to be characterized by a TCR beta motif made up of seven or eight highly homologous amino acid variants. The disease-linked clones showed a CD8+ phenotype and occurred at relatively low frequencies in peripheral blood.

The CDR3 numbers 13 residues from cysteine through phenylalanine. The sequence is cut down to CDR3 DNA, 39 bases in frame from base 1. V is reduced by 11 bases and J by 4 bases, leaving a spacing of 14 bases between them. Instrument on record: Illumina HiSeq 2500. Quantitative 5'-RACE with molecular barcodes was used to prepare TCR beta libraries. In the paper's pipeline: A new computational method based on a probabilistic model of VDJ rearrangement was used to identify disease-linked TCR variants. TCRdb passed the public sequencing reads through fastp at Q25 and MiXCR, retaining productive beta sequences. Every distinct CDR3 protein forms one entry, paired with its most common genes and DNA. Clone size and V and J calls follow TCRdb, not the original study. In all, the sample holds a few hundred thousand distinct CDR3 sequences, and about 11% of those were seen once. The top ten clones comprise less than 7.5% of the sample.

This sequence uses TRBV12-3 or TRBV12-4 and TRBJ2-2; the best D guess is TRBD2, with 7 bases matching. Specimen: blood, either unsorted or a sorted T cell fraction (not recorded which). This receptor was obtained from a male donor with ankylosing spondylitis or in good health (not recorded which). The DNA sequence is as follows: TGTGCCCTACGGGGGGCCCCCACCGGGGAGCTGTTTTTT. Its amino acids are CALRGAPTGELFF.